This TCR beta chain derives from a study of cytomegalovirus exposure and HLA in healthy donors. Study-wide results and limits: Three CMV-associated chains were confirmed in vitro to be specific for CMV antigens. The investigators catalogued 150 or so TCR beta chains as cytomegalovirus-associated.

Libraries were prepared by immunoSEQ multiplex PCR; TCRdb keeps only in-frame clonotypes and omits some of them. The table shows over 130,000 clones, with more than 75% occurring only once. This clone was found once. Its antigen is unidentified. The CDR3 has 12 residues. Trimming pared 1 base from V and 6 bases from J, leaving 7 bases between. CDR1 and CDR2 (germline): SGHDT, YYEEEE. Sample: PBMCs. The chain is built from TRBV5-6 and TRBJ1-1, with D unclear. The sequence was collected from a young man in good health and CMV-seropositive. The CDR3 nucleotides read TGTGCCAGCAGCTTGCGAGGAGCTGAAGCTTTCTTT. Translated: CASSLRGAEAFF.